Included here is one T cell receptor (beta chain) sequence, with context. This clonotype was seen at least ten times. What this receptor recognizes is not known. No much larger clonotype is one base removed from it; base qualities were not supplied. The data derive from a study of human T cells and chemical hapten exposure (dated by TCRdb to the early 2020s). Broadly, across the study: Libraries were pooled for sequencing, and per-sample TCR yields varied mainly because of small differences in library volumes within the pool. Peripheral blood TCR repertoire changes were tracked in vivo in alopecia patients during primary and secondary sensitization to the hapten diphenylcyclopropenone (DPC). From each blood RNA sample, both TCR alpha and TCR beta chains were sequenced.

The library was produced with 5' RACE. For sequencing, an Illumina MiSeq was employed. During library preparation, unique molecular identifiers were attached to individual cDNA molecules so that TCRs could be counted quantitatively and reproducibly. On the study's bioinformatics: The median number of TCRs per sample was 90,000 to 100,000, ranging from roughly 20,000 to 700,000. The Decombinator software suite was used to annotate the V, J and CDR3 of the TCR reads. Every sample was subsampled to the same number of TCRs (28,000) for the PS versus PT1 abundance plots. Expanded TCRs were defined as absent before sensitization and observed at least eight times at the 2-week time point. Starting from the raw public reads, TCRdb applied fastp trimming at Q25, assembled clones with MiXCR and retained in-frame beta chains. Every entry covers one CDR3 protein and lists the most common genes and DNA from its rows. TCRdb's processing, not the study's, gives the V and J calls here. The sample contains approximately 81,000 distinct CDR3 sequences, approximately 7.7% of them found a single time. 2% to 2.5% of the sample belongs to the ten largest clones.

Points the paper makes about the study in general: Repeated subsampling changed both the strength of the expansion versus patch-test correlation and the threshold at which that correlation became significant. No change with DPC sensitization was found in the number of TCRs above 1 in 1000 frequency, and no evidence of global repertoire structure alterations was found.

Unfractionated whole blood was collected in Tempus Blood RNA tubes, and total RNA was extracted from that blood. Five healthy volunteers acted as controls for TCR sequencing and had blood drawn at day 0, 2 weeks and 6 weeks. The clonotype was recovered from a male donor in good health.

CDR3 reads: CASSLGRASSSPLHF. The nucleotide sequence reads TGTGCCAGCAGCTTAGGGAGGGCTTCGAGTTCACCCCTCCACTTT. In this chain, TRBV7-2 is recombined with TRBJ1-6; the D gene cannot be resolved reliably. The V and J ends are trimmed by 1 base and 9 bases, leaving 13 bases between them. Via the germline V gene, CDR1 is SGHTA and CDR2 FQGNSA. Taken from cysteine to phenylalanine, the CDR3 has 15 residues. The retained sequence is limited to the CDR3, 45 bases, with the frame set at the first base.